Below, 4 T cell receptor beta chains from the same sample are listed, as sequenced in a study of PD-1 blockade in classical Hodgkin lymphoma. Here immunoSEQ multiplex PCR was the method, and the copy in TCRdb shows in-frame clones only, minus some. This sample has 9,000 to 13,000 clones, with about 71% found just once. Each patient experienced a relapse that followed autologous stem cell transplantation, and brentuximab vedotin exposure varied. Source: peripheral blood mononuclear cells (PBMCs), taken at baseline. Source of these receptors: a human donor with classical Hodgkin lymphoma.

The chain employs TRBV10-3 and TRBJ2-7, with 10 bases that match TRBD1. The CDR3 is 14 residues long. Germline V lookup: CDR1 ENHRY, CDR2 SYGVKD. V dropped 6 bases and J dropped 4; count of bases not matched to a gene: 6. The CDR3 is CAIRTSGQGYEQYF. The CDR3, as DNA: TGTGCCATCAGGACCTCGGGACAGGGGTACGAGCAGTACTTC.

This rearrangement joins TRBV9 to TRBJ2-7, with 8 bases fitting TRBD2. This CDR3 comprises 15 residues. The germline V gene has CDR1 SGDLS and CDR2 YYNGEE. The V segment lost 4 bases and the J segment 0 bases; nucleotides outside the gene matches: 6. CDR3: CASSITSGSSYEQYF. CDR3 DNA: TGTGCCAGCAGCATTACTAGCGGCTCCTCCTACGAGCAGTACTTC. Full variable domain (missing parts from reference TRBV9 and TRBJ2-7): DSGVTQTPKHLITATGQRVTLRCSPRSGDLSVYWYQQSLDQGLQFLIQYYNGEERAKGNILERFSAQQFPDLHSELNLSSLELGDSALYFCASSITSGSSYEQYFGPGTRLTVT.

To note about this clone: The junction does not match germline at one end; this may be a read error. For the CDR3, the DNA is TGCGCCAGCAGTTCAGGGCTAGCGGGAGGCCCCTCAAACTTC. Translation gives CASSSGLAGGPSNF. J is TRBJ2-7 and V is TRBV5-1; TRBD2 matches at 11 bases. Germline assignment: CDR1 SGHRS and CDR2 YFSETQ. The CDR3 is 14 amino acids.

The chain couples TRBV5-4 to TRBJ2-3, with D maybe TRBD1 (6 bases). Trimming removed 4 bases from V and 1 base from J, with 13 bases in between. Germline CDR1 and CDR2: SGHNT and YYREEE (reference sequence). The CDR3 totals 15 residues. CDR3: CASSIQGGGTDTQYF. DNA for the CDR3: TGTGCCAGCAGCATACAGGGTGGAGGCACAGATACGCAGTATTTT.